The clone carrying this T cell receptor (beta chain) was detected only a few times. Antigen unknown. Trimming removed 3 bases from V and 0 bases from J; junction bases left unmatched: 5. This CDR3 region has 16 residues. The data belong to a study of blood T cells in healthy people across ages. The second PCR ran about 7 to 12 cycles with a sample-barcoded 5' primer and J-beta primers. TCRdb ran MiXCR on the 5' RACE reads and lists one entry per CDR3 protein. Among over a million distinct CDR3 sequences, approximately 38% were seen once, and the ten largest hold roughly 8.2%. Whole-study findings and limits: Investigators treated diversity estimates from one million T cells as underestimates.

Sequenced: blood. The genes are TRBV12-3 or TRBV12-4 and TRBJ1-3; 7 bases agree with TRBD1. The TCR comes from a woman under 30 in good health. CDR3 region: CASSLGTAYSGNTIYF. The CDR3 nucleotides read TGTGCCAGCAGTTTGGGGACAGCTTACTCTGGAAACACCATATATTTT.